These 15 T cell receptor beta chains were sequenced from one sample in a study of blood T cell repertoires in COVID-19. TCRdb's copy holds only in-frame clones and misses some; the assay was immunoSEQ multiplex PCR. This table has roughly 250,000 clones, around 86% appearing once. Sequencing was carried out using peripheral blood. Receptors were obtained from a woman aged 60-75 years with active or convalescent COVID-19.

The V and J genes are TRBV18 and TRBJ2-5; 7 positions match TRBD1. There are 15 residues in the CDR3. V trimming: 2 bases; J trimming: 2 bases; junction bases outside the gene matches: 5. Germline assignment: CDR1 KGHSH and CDR2 LQKENI. CDR3 sequence reads: CASSPRDRRQETQYF. The CDR3 nucleotides are TGTGCCAGCTCACCAAGGGACAGAAGACAAGAGACCCAGTACTTC.

The chain carries TRBV7-8 and TRBJ2-1; the match to TRBD2 covers 14 bases. CDR1 SGHVS and CDR2 FQNEAQ come from the germline V gene. Germline trimming cut 5 bases from V and 1 base from J; bases unmatched to any gene: 13. CDR3 length: 20 residues. CDR3 sequence: CASSPNRLAGGTRSYNEQFF. The CDR3, as DNA: TGTGCCAGCAGCCCAAACCGACTAGCGGGGGGGACAAGGTCCTACAATGAGCAGTTCTTC.

The chain is built from TRBV19 and TRBJ1-2; D might be TRBD1 (5 bases). V was shortened by 7 bases and J by 6 bases, with 21 bases between the two germline ends. The CDR3 length is 15 residues. Germline V gene lookup returns CDR1 LNHDA and CDR2 SQIVND (reference sequence). CDR3 loop: CASKPHPRDSDGYTF. CDR3 DNA sequence: TGTGCCAGTAAACCCCACCCCCGGGACTCTGATGGCTACACCTTC.

V and J are TRBV3-1 (or the pseudogene TRBV3-2) and TRBJ2-5, with D maybe TRBD1 (5 bases). Trimming took 1 base from V and 7 from J, leaving 7 bases between them. The CDR3 extends over 12 amino acids. CDR1 and CDR2 from the germline V gene are LGHDT and YNNKEL (reference sequence). The CDR3, as DNA: TGTGCCAGCAGCCAAGGGGGCGGGACCCAGTACTTC. Amino acid sequence: CASSQGGGTQYF.

The chain recombines TRBV2 with TRBJ1-3; perhaps TRBD1 as D (6 bases). CDR1 is SNHLY and CDR2 is FYNNEI in the germline V gene. This CDR3 is built from 14 residues. Trimming pared 5 bases from V and 4 bases from J, leaving 12 bases between. The CDR3 DNA reads TGTGCCAGCAGTTTACAGGGTAGCGGAAACACCATATATTTT. Translating it yields CASSLQGSGNTIYF.

This clone was recorded a few times. This chain links TRBV4-1 with TRBJ1-1; 9 nucleotides align to TRBD1. This CDR3 contains 16 residues. V was clipped by 5 bases and J by 1 base; unmatched bases: 8. CDR1 is MGHRA and CDR2 is YSYEKL in the germline V gene. The CDR3 sequence: CASSVSGQGGNTEAFF. The CDR3 region has the DNA TGCGCCAGCAGCGTGTCGGGACAGGGCGGGAACACTGAAGCTTTCTTT.

The chain employs TRBV11-2 and TRBJ1-4; no firm D call. Trimming cost V 1 base and J 8 bases, with 11 bases left between them. CDR1 and CDR2 from the germline V gene are SGHAT and FQNNGV. The CDR3 covers 14 residues. CDR3 amino acids: CASSLGIRREKLFF. Written as DNA, the CDR3 is TGTGCCAGCAGCTTAGGGATTAGGAGGGAAAAACTGTTTTTT.

This clone was observed a few times. This chain uses TRBV5-1 with TRBJ1-2, with a weak D call TRBD1 (5 bases). The ends were cut back, 4 bases at V and 0 bases at J, with 10 bases in the middle. CDR1 and CDR2 (germline): SGHRS, YFSETQ. The CDR3 runs 14 residues. The CDR3 reads CASSPDSANYGYTF. The CDR3, as DNA: TGCGCCAGCAGCCCCGACAGCGCTAACTATGGCTACACCTTC.

The chain employs TRBV30 and TRBJ1-5; TRBD1 aligns across 7 bases. The CDR3 covers 14 residues. V lost 3 bases, J lost 7 bases, and 9 bases stayed unmatched. The germline V gene encodes CDR1 GTSNPN and CDR2 SVGIG (reference sequence). CDR3 protein: CAWSTGQLEQPQHF. In nucleotides, the CDR3 is TGTGCCTGGAGCACGGGACAGCTAGAGCAGCCCCAGCATTTT.

The genes are TRBV27 and TRBJ2-7; D possibly corresponds to TRBD2 (7 bases). Trimming cost V 2 bases and J 2 bases, with 13 bases left between them. The germline V gene has CDR1 MNHEY and CDR2 SMNVEV (reference sequence). The CDR3 totals 15 residues. The CDR3 coding sequence is TGTGCCAGCAGTTTAGGTCAGGGGAGGGCCTACGAGCAGTACTTC. Amino acids: CASSLGQGRAYEQYF.

The chain's CDR3 is CASSFHPQGRSTDTQYF. Here the CDR3 DNA reads TGTGCCAGCAGTTTCCACCCACAGGGGAGGAGCACAGATACGCAGTATTTT. The chain couples TRBV28 to TRBJ2-3, with D possibly TRBD1 on 7 matching bases. Trimming removed 3 bases from V and 0 bases from J, with 16 bases in between. The CDR3 totals 17 residues. Germline values: CDR1 MDHEN, CDR2 SYDVKM.

The chain recombines TRBV5-6 with TRBJ2-5, with 9 positions matching TRBD1. The CDR3 runs to 16 residues. Germline CDR1 reads SGHDT; CDR2 reads YYEEEE. The ends lost 1 base at V and 2 bases at J; junction bases unmatched: 6. The CDR3: CASSLPGQGWQETQYF. The CDR3 coding sequence is TGTGCCAGCAGCTTGCCCGGACAGGGGTGGCAAGAGACCCAGTACTTC. Full variable domain (rest looked up from reference TRBV5-6 and TRBJ2-5): DAGVTQSPTHLIKTRGQQVTLRCSPKSGHDTVSWYQQALGQGPQFIFQYYEEEERQRGNFPDRFSGHQFPNYSSELNVNALLLGDSALYLCASSLPGQGWQETQYFGPGTRLLVL.

The J gene is TRBJ1-2, the V gene TRBV6-2 or TRBV6-3; D is perhaps TRBD1 (5 bases). Germline CDR1 and CDR2: MNHEY and SVGEGT. This CDR3 is 13 amino acids long. V was pared by 2 bases and J by 7 bases, with 11 bases between. Here the CDR3 reads CASSYQGRSGYTF. The CDR3, as DNA: TGTGCCAGCAGTTACCAGGGCAGGAGTGGCTACACCTTC.

Only a few counts were recorded for this clone. The chain recombines TRBV6-2 or TRBV6-3 with TRBJ1-6; possibly TRBD1 for D (6 bases). The germline gives CDR1 MNHEY, CDR2 SVGEGT. The CDR3 consists of 17 residues. V dropped 2 bases and J dropped 4 bases, with 15 bases sitting between them. The DNA for the CDR3 is TGTGCCAGCAGTTACCTCTACAGGGTACCTTATAATTCACCCCTCCACTTT. Translation: CASSYLYRVPYNSPLHF.

This clone occurred a few times. J is TRBJ2-7 and V is TRBV7-9; possibly TRBD1 for D (6 bases). The germline V gene has CDR1 SEHNR and CDR2 FQNEAQ (reference sequence). Trimming removed 5 bases from V and 2 bases from J, with 13 bases in between. The length of the CDR3 is 14 residues. CDR3 loop: CASSQGFGAYEQYF. CDR3 DNA sequence: TGTGCCAGCAGCCAGGGGTTTGGAGCCTACGAGCAGTACTTC.